Presented here are 7 T cell receptor beta chains from one specimen sequenced in a study of neurological immune-mediated disorders. TCRdb fed the 5' RACE reads into MiXCR, producing one record per CDR3 protein. This table has 65,000 to 90,000 distinct CDR3 sequences, roughly 3% appearing once. Specimen: PBMCs. These receptors came from a woman in her forties or fifties with multiple sclerosis.

This clonotype was counted ten times or more. V usage is TRBV7-8 and J usage is TRBJ2-3; 10 positions agree with TRBD2. Germline loops: CDR1 SGHVS, CDR2 FQNEAQ. The trim removed 1 base at V and 0 bases at J, leaving 10 bases unmatched. The CDR3 is made up of 19 amino acids. This CDR3 reads CASSLGGLATTPSTDTQYF. CDR3 DNA: TGTGCCAGCAGCTTAGGGGGACTAGCGACTACACCTAGCACAGATACGCAGTATTTT.

Ten or more counts support this clonotype. This chain connects TRBV15 to TRBJ2-7; no reliable D call. Germline V gene lookup returns CDR1 LNHNV and CDR2 YYDKDF (reference sequence). Trimming cost V 0 bases and J 6 bases, with 9 bases left between them. The CDR3 has 13 residues. CDR3 in amino acids: CATSRDKGVEQYF. The CDR3 DNA sequence: TGTGCCACCAGCAGAGATAAAGGCGTCGAGCAGTACTTC.

Many counts were recorded for this clonotype. One end of the junction is discordant with germline, which a read error may explain. The CDR3 DNA sequence: TGTGCCAGCAGTGAAGGATATGCAACCAATGAAAAACTGTTTTTT. Its protein is CASSEGYATNEKLFF. The chain employs TRBV2 and TRBJ1-4; D gene uncertain. Germline lookup yields CDR1 SNHLY and CDR2 FYNNEI. The CDR3 totals 15 residues. Together with reference TRBV2 and TRBJ1-4, the CDR3 gives the full variable domain: EPEVTQTPSHQVTQMGQEVILRCVPISNHLYFYWYRQILGQKVEFLVSFYNNEISEKSEIFDDQFSVERPDGSNFTLKIRSTKLEDSAMYFCASSEGYATNEKLFFGSGTQLSVL.

There are many counts of this clonotype. The J gene is TRBJ1-3, the V gene TRBV10-3, with unresolved D. Germline CDR1 ENHRY, CDR2 SYGVKD. This CDR3 contains 14 residues. V lost 6 bases to trimming and J lost 0 bases, with 9 bases between them. The DNA for the CDR3 is TGTGCCATCAGCCCAGGAGACTCTGGAAACACCATATATTTT. It translates to CAISPGDSGNTIYF.

This clonotype showed up many times. This rearrangement joins TRBV28 to TRBJ2-1; D possibly corresponds to TRBD2 (6 bases). Germline V gene sequence: CDR1 MDHEN, CDR2 SYDVKM. Trimming stripped 4 bases from V and 7 bases from J, with 14 bases between. The CDR3 extends over 14 amino acids. CDR3 coding DNA: TGTGCCAGCAGTTCCCAGGGACTTGCAAATGAGCAGTTCTTC. Amino acid sequence: CASSSQGLANEQFF. Variable domain in full (rest from reference TRBV28 and TRBJ2-1): DVKVTQSSRYLVKRTGEKVFLECVQDMDHENMFWYRQDPGLGLRLIYFSYDVKMKEKGDIPEGYSVSREKKERFSLILESASTNQTSMYLCASSSQGLANEQFFGPGTRLTVL.

This clonotype has a count of ten or more. The chain uses TRBV20-1 and TRBJ2-3; D is unclear. The CDR3 is 13 residues long. Trimming cost V 1 base and J 0 bases, with 5 bases left between them. The germline gives CDR1 DFQATT, CDR2 SNEGSKA (reference sequence). CDR3 residues: CSARVPSTDTQYF. As DNA, the CDR3 is TGCAGTGCTAGAGTACCCAGCACAGATACGCAGTATTTT.

This clonotype has ten or more counts. This chain joins TRBV20-1 and TRBJ2-7; 10 bases align to TRBD2. With V trimmed by 6 bases and J by 4 bases, 9 bases remained unmatched. The length of the CDR3 is 14 residues. Germline assignment: CDR1 DFQATT and CDR2 SNEGSKA (reference sequence). The CDR3 DNA is TGCAGTGCGGACCGGACTAGCGGAAAATACGAGCAGTACTTC. Its translation: CSADRTSGKYEQYF.